One sample yielded the 18 T cell receptor beta chains listed below, sequenced in a study of cytomegalovirus exposure and HLA in healthy donors. Amplification used 60 Vbeta primers and 13 Jbeta primers. Assay used: immunoSEQ multiplex PCR; TCRdb lists only in-frame clones, some missing. The sample shows approximately 140,000 clones, approximately 82% of them seen only once. The sample was PBMCs. These receptors all come from a woman in her thirties or forties in good health and CMV-seronegative.

In this sample, this clone turned up a few times. A read error likely explains this, since a far larger clone differs by one base. The chain uses TRBV4-2 and TRBJ2-1; D call uncertain. The CDR3 consists of 14 residues. V was cut by 4 bases and J by 8 bases, with 15 bases left in between. Germline loops: CDR1 LGHNA, CDR2 YNFKEQ. For the CDR3, the DNA is TGTGCCAGCAGCCCCCGACTCCGTATCGATGAGCAGTTCTTC. Translated: CASSPRLRIDEQFF.

This chain links TRBV7-2 with TRBJ2-1; 10 nucleotides align to TRBD1. Germline CDR1 SGHTA, CDR2 FQGNSA. Trimming cost V 0 bases and J 2 bases; bases outside gene matches: 1. The CDR3 is 16 amino acids. CDR3 loop: CASSLAGTGAYNEQFF. The CDR3 bases are TGTGCCAGCAGCTTAGCCGGGACAGGGGCCTACAATGAGCAGTTCTTC.

This clone occurred a few times. The J gene is TRBJ2-3, the V gene TRBV21-1; TRBD1, the table's D call, was not compared with the DNA. TRBV21-1 is noted as a pseudogene. The CDR3 contains 19 residues. CDR3 protein: CASSKVFDIKQGGIDTQYF. CDR3 sequence (DNA): TGTGCCAGCAGCAAAGTGTTTGACATTAAACAGGGGGGTATAGATACGCAGTATTTT.

The chain recombines TRBV4-2 with TRBJ1-2; 7 nucleotides line up with TRBD1. The CDR3 spans 15 residues. V dropped 2 bases and J dropped 3; count of bases not matched to a gene: 6. Per the germline V gene, CDR1 is LGHNA and CDR2 is YNFKEQ. CDR3 in DNA: TGTGCCAGCAGCCAAAGAGACACAGGGGACTATGGCTACACCTTC. Protein sequence: CASSQRDTGDYGYTF.

This chain uses TRBV2 with TRBJ2-7; a possible D gene is TRBD2 (7 bases). V lost 11 bases and J lost 3, with 20 bases in between. CDR1 SNHLY and CDR2 FYNNEI come from the germline V gene. CDR3 size: 14 residues. The CDR3 bases are TGTGCCGCAGGGGAGGGGTTCTCATACTACGAGCAGTACTTC. Protein: CAAGEGFSYYEQYF. Based on the CDR3 plus reference TRBV2 and TRBJ2-7, the full variable domain is EPEVTQTPSHQVTQMGQEVILRCVPISNHLYFYWYRQILGQKVEFLVSFYNNEISEKSEIFDDQFSVERPDGSNFTLKIRSTKLEDSAMYFCAAGEGFSYYEQYFGPGTRLTVT.

J is TRBJ2-5 and V is TRBV4-1, with D tentatively TRBD1 (6 bases). The V gene lost 8 bases and the J gene lost 2 bases, with 24 bases spanning the gap. The CDR3 is made up of 17 amino acids. CDR1 MGHRA and CDR2 YSYEKL come from the germline V gene. This chain's CDR3 is CASGYPSRAGDQETQYF. In DNA form, the CDR3 reads TGCGCCAGCGGCTACCCGTCCCGGGCAGGGGATCAAGAGACCCAGTACTTC.

This chain connects TRBV5-5 to TRBJ1-4; the D gene is possibly TRBD1 (6 bases). Germline loops: CDR1 SGHKS, CDR2 YYEKEE (reference sequence). Trimming removed 5 bases from V and 4 bases from J, with 15 bases in between. This CDR3 region has 15 residues. This CDR3 is CASRPQTGLNEKLFF. In nucleotides, the CDR3 is TGTGCCAGCAGACCCCAGACAGGCCTTAATGAAAAACTGTTTTTT.

This clone was recorded only once. The chain has TRBV5-1 and TRBJ2-7; TRBD1 is a possible D gene (5 bases). Germline-derived CDR1 and CDR2 are SGHRS and YFSETQ. V was shortened by 2 bases and J by 2 bases, with 11 bases between the two germline ends. The CDR3 has 14 residues. CDR3 protein: CASSFTGKTYEQYF. CDR3 DNA: TGCGCCAGCAGCTTCACAGGAAAAACCTACGAGCAGTACTTC.

The V gene is TRBV9, the J gene TRBJ2-2; D might be TRBD2 (7 bases). CDR3 length: 14 residues. V was trimmed by 3 bases and J by 7 bases, leaving 13 bases between them. Germline CDR1 and CDR2: SGDLS and YYNGEE. The CDR3 sequence is CASSGKGGVGELFF. The CDR3 region has the DNA TGTGCCAGCAGCGGGAAAGGGGGGGTCGGGGAGCTGTTTTTT.

This rearrangement joins TRBV9 to TRBJ1-1; perhaps TRBD1 as D (5 bases). V was cut by 0 bases and J by 5 bases, with 17 bases left in between. Germline V gene sequence: CDR1 SGDLS, CDR2 YYNGEE. The CDR3 runs to 16 residues. CDR3 region: CASSVGNTGGLTEAFF. CDR3 DNA sequence: TGTGCCAGCAGCGTAGGGAACACAGGTGGCCTAACTGAAGCTTTCTTT.

The CDR3 nucleotides are TGTGCCAGCAGCCAACCAGGGGGGACGCCAGCTTTCTTT. It encodes CASSQPGGTPAFF. The chain employs TRBV5-4 and TRBJ1-1, with 7 bases lining up with TRBD1. This CDR3 comprises 13 residues. Germline CDR1 SGHNT, CDR2 YYREEE (reference sequence). Trimming removed 4 bases from V and 10 bases from J; junction bases left unmatched: 10.

V gene TRBV25-1 combines with J gene TRBJ1-6; D remains ambiguous. Deletions cut 1 base from V and 10 bases from J, with 14 bases between. The germline V gene encodes CDR1 MGHDK and CDR2 SYGVNS. The CDR3 totals 15 residues. CDR3 sequence: CASSEFTRGGSPLHF. The CDR3 bases are TGTGCCAGCAGTGAATTTACCCGGGGAGGGTCACCCCTCCACTTT. The complete variable domain, with remaining parts taken from reference TRBV25-1 and TRBJ1-6, reads EADIYQTPRYLVIGTGKKITLECSQTMGHDKMYWYQQDPGMELHLIHYSYGVNSTEKGDLSSESTVSRIRTEHFPLTLESARPSHTSQYLCASSEFTRGGSPLHFGNGTRLTVT.

The J gene is TRBJ1-1, the V gene TRBV29-1, with 8 bases matching TRBD1. Germline values: CDR1 SQVTM, CDR2 ANQGSEA. This CDR3 region has 14 residues. V shed 4 bases, J shed 5 bases, and the junction held 9 bases outside the gene matches. The CDR3 nucleotides read TGCAGCGTTGTTTGGGCAGGGGGCCTAACTGAAGCTTTCTTT. Translation gives CSVVWAGGLTEAFF.

The chain employs TRBV18 and TRBJ2-4, with TRBD2 identical over 8 bases. The ends lost 3 bases at V and 8 bases at J; junction bases unmatched: 6. The CDR3 sequence is 14 residues long. Looked up from germline, CDR1 is KGHSH and CDR2 is LQKENI. The chain's CDR3 is CASSPGTSYHIQYF. CDR3 bases: TGTGCCAGCTCACCCGGGACTAGTTATCACATTCAGTACTTC.

J is TRBJ2-3 and V is TRBV4-3; TRBD2 matches at 11 bases. Unmatched junction bases numbered 4, after V lost 6 bases and J lost 2 bases. The CDR3 runs 15 residues. Germline CDR1 and CDR2: LGHNA and YSLEER. DNA for the CDR3: TGCGCCAGCAGTTTAGCGGGAGGGACCACAGATACGCAGTATTTT. Amino acid sequence: CASSLAGGTTDTQYF.

The J gene is TRBJ2-2, the V gene TRBV28; 14 positions match TRBD2. Trimming removed 3 bases from V and 6 bases from J; junction bases left unmatched: 9. Per germline, CDR1 MDHEN and CDR2 SYDVKM. This CDR3 is built from 18 residues. CDR3 protein: CASSFGTSGRIYPGELFF. CDR3 DNA sequence: TGTGCCAGCAGTTTTGGGACTAGCGGGAGAATTTATCCCGGGGAGCTGTTTTTT.

V and J are TRBV11-2 and TRBJ2-1, with 10 bases identical to TRBD2. Germline V gene data show CDR1 as SGHAT and CDR2 as FQNNGV. The J segment lost 2 bases and the V segment lost 5 bases, leaving 3 bases of the junction unmatched. This CDR3 region has 15 residues. The DNA of the CDR3 is TGTGCCAGCAGCCCGCTAGCGGGAGCCTACAATGAGCAGTTCTTC. Its translation is CASSPLAGAYNEQFF.

This chain joins TRBV20-1 and TRBJ2-3; D uncertain. CDR3 length: 11 residues. Per the germline V gene, CDR1 is DFQATT and CDR2 is SNEGSKA (reference sequence). CDR3 protein: CIQEGTDTQYF. In DNA form, the CDR3 reads TGCATTCAAGAGGGCACAGATACGCAGTATTTT.